This T cell receptor beta chain was recorded in a study of CD8+ T cells in alopecia areata. Whole-study results and caveats: Many of the expanded lesional clones endured in scalp and blood while on tofacitinib. Because one nonresponder was included, the link of baseline CD8+ expansion to response is considered uncertain.

Concerning this clone: Its antigen is not known.

Described treatment: oral pan-JAK inhibitor, 5-10 mg twice daily. Punch biopsies of lesional scalp, plus peripheral blood, were taken from alopecia areata patients. RNA, once extracted, was reverse transcribed into cDNA for use as the sequencing template. The data were produced by immunoSEQ multiplex PCR, yet TCRdb's version contains in-frame clones alone and is incomplete. Of 180,000 or so clones in the sample, 51% were seen once. The germline V and J ends were trimmed by 4 bases and 3 bases, with 9 bases remaining between them. Germline CDR1 reads PRHDT; CDR2 reads FYEKMQ (reference sequence). The CDR3 is 13 residues long.

The V call is TRBV13, the J call TRBJ2-5; D gene ambiguous. The source material was CD8+ T cells sorted from blood, sampled at week 52, from a patient treated with tofacitinib. The sequence was collected from a human donor with alopecia areata. CDR3 sequence: CASSSRTEETQYF. The CDR3 region has the DNA TGTGCCAGCAGCTCAAGGACCGAAGAGACCCAGTACTTC.